This T cell receptor beta chain was retrieved from a study of blood T cell repertoires in COVID-19. Study details: Acute and convalescent COVID-19 specimens originated in the United States, Italy and Spain. The analysed material was cDNA or gDNA that came from T cells, B-cell-depleted T cells, or PBMCs.

V was shortened by 3 bases and J by 4 bases, with 8 bases between the two germline ends. CDR3 size: 13 residues. Clones were read by immunoSEQ multiplex PCR, and TCRdb kept only the in-frame ones, dropping some. The sample comprises fewer than 200,000 clones, more than 75% of which are singletons, and less than 9.5% rests with the top ten. There are a few counts of this clone. Sequencing was done on a sample of peripheral blood. The sequence was collected from a woman aged 60-75 years with COVID-19, enrolled during active disease. The chain joins TRBV12-3 or TRBV12-4 to TRBJ2-3; D is perhaps TRBD1 (5 bases). CDR3 bases: TGTGCCAGCAGTTTTCAGGGCCCAGATACGCAGTATTTT. This gives the protein CASSFQGPDTQYF.